This TCR beta chain emerged from a study of regulatory T cells in long-lasting Graves disease. Through Arm-PCR of CDR3 regions and iRepertoire HTBI primers, TCR beta libraries were built. TCRdb ran MiXCR on the multiplex PCR reads and lists one entry per CDR3 protein. The table includes about 220,000 distinct CDR3 sequences, 18% detected once. V gave up 6 bases and J gave up 2 bases; unmatched junction bases: 10. From germline, CDR1 is MNHNS and CDR2 SASEGT. The CDR3 is 16 amino acids. This clonotype was seen ten or more times. The time point denotes: newly diagnosed GD, antithyroid drugs for less than 3 months. Scientists built the TCR library using RNA that was extracted from PBMCs.

The chain is built from TRBV6-1 and TRBJ1-5; 7 bases are a match to TRBD1. The TCR comes from a female donor with Graves disease. The sample was peripheral blood mononuclear cells (PBMCs), taken at new diagnosis, from a patient treated with antithyroid drugs. CDR3 protein: CASRRQGGYGNQPQHF. The CDR3 nucleotides are TGTGCCAGCAGGAGACAGGGAGGTTACGGCAATCAGCCCCAGCATTTT.